The clone carrying this TCR beta chain showed up just once. The data are from a study of control samples from healthy donors and cancer patients. Produced via immunoSEQ multiplex PCR; TCRdb's table is partial and in-frame only. The sample yields 110,000 or so clones, around nine tenths seen once. Germline V gene lookup returns CDR1 SQVTM and CDR2 ANQGSEA. V was pared by 6 bases and J by 2 bases, with 13 bases between. The CDR3 runs 13 residues. The J gene is TRBJ1-1, the V gene TRBV29-1; D is perhaps TRBD1 (5 bases). Sequencing was carried out using blood. This clonotype was sampled from a man under 40 in good health. CDR3 amino acids: CSVARQINTEAFF. CDR3 sequence (DNA): TGCAGCGTAGCCCGACAGATAAACACTGAAGCTTTCTTT.